Listed below are T cell receptor beta chains from one sample, sequenced in a study of patients and donors after allogeneic stem cell transplantation. Via MiXCR, TCRdb re-called the RT-PCR reads, giving one row per CDR3 protein. The sample has fewer than 500,000 distinct CDR3 sequences; approximately 16% are singletons. Sequenced input: blood, either unsorted or a sorted T cell fraction (not recorded which). Receptors were obtained from a human donor who was either an allogeneic HSCT recipient or a stem cell or donor lymphocyte infusion donor (not recorded which). It is not recorded whose cells these are; they may come from a transplant donor. CDR3s include the opening cysteine and the closing phenylalanine or tryptophan. D genes are given only for firm matches. Clone size, where shown, is once, few, many, or a class for clones that have expanded.

CDR3 DNA: TGCAGCGTCTCGACCGGATTGTGGGAGCAGTACTTC
CDR3 protein: CSVSTGLWEQYF
J gene: TRBJ2-7
D gene: .
V gene: TRBV29-1
clone size: few
CDR3 length: 12

CDR3 DNA: TGTGCCAGCAGTACCTTCGGCGGTCAGCCCCAGCATTTT
CDR3 protein: CASSTFGGQPQHF
J gene: TRBJ1-5
D gene: .
V gene: TRBV6-1
clone size: many
CDR3 length: 13

CDR3 DNA: TGCAGTGCCCTAGATTGGGACACCGGGGAGCTGTTTTTT
CDR3 protein: CSALDWDTGELFF
J gene: TRBJ2-2
D gene: .
V gene: TRBV20-1
clone size: .
CDR3 length: 13

CDR3 DNA: TGCGCCAGCAGCCCAACTTCCGCTAACACTGAAGCTTTCTTT
CDR3 protein: CASSPTSANTEAFF
J gene: TRBJ1-1
D gene: .
V gene: TRBV5-1
clone size: few
CDR3 length: 14

CDR3 DNA: TGTGCCAGCAGCTTAGTGACTAGCGGAGGGGATACGCAGTATTTT
CDR3 protein: CASSLVTSGGDTQYF
J gene: TRBJ2-3
D gene: TRBD2
V gene: TRBV7-2
clone size: few
CDR3 length: 15

CDR3 DNA: TGTGCCAGCAGTGGACAAACGGATAGCAATCAGCCCCAGCATTTT
CDR3 protein: CASSGQTDSNQPQHF
J gene: TRBJ1-5
D gene: .
V gene: TRBV2
clone size: .
CDR3 length: 15

CDR3 DNA: TGTGCCAGCAGCCGTGGACGTTCTGCCTACGAGCAGTACTTC
CDR3 protein: CASSRGRSAYEQYF
J gene: TRBJ2-7
D gene: .
V gene: TRBV6-1
clone size: .
CDR3 length: 14

CDR3 DNA: TGCAGTGCTAGAGATCTCTTCCAGCGGGAGGAAGCCGGGGAGCTGTTTTTT
CDR3 protein: CSARDLFQREEAGELFF
J gene: TRBJ2-2
D gene: TRBD2
V gene: TRBV20-1
clone size: few
CDR3 length: 17

CDR3 DNA: TGCGCCAGCAGCTTGGCTTACAGGGGAAATGAAAAACTGTTTTTT
CDR3 protein: CASSLAYRGNEKLFF
J gene: TRBJ1-4
D gene: TRBD1
V gene: TRBV5-1
clone size: many
CDR3 length: 15

CDR3 DNA: TGTGCCAGCAGTTTAAGTGGAGACTACGAGCAGTACTTC
CDR3 protein: CASSLSGDYEQYF
J gene: TRBJ2-7
D gene: .
V gene: TRBV12-3/TRBV12-4
clone size: many
CDR3 length: 13

CDR3 DNA: TGCAGCGTTGTTAGGGTGGGGCTTTATGGCTACACCTTC
CDR3 protein: CSVVRVGLYGYTF
J gene: TRBJ1-2
D gene: .
V gene: TRBV29-1
clone size: .
CDR3 length: 13

CDR3 DNA: TGTGCCAGCAGCCAAGTCGGGGGGGGCCGCGCAGATACGCAGTATTTT
CDR3 protein: CASSQVGGGRADTQYF
J gene: TRBJ2-3
D gene: TRBD2
V gene: TRBV3-1
clone size: .
CDR3 length: 16

CDR3 DNA: TGTGCCAGCAGCCCCGGGAGCTCCTACAATGAGCAGTTCTTC
CDR3 protein: CASSPGSSYNEQFF
J gene: TRBJ2-1
D gene: .
V gene: TRBV12-3/TRBV12-4
clone size: many
CDR3 length: 14